This is a list of T cell receptor beta chains from one sample in a study of blood T cell repertoires in COVID-19. Clones were sequenced by immunoSEQ multiplex PCR, and TCRdb holds only the in-frame ones, with some missing. The repertoire has just over 70,000 clones, 80% of them found once; the top ten carry around a sixth. The material sequenced was peripheral blood. These receptors were collected from an older man who had recovered from COVID-19. Both conserved end residues are part of each CDR3. A D gene is named only where the DNA matches it firmly. Size tells how often a clone was seen (once, few, many) or the class of an expanded clone, and some rows leave it out.

clone_size j_call v_call d_call cdr3_aa cdr3_nt
NA TRBJ2-7 TRBV24-1 NA CATSDGGTTSYEQYF TGTGCCACCAGTGATGGGGGGACGACATCCTACGAGCAGTACTTC
NA TRBJ2-7 TRBV27 NA CASSFTSYEQYF TGTGCCAGCAGTTTCACTTCCTACGAGCAGTACTTC
NA TRBJ2-5 TRBV11-2 TRBD1 CASSLGQGVRHQETQYF TGTGCCAGCAGCTTGGGACAGGGGGTTAGGCACCAAGAGACCCAGTACTTC
NA TRBJ1-5 TRBV19 NA CASTLRDGLYNQPQHF TGTGCCAGTACCCTAAGGGACGGACTATACAATCAGCCCCAGCATTTT
NA TRBJ1-3 TRBV6-5 TRBD1 CASSYQPGTGGNTIYF TGTGCCAGCAGTTATCAGCCGGGGACAGGGGGAAACACCATATATTTT
NA TRBJ1-1 TRBV6-2/TRBV6-3 NA CASSYSLASEAFF TGTGCCAGCAGTTACTCGCTCGCGAGTGAAGCTTTCTTT
NA TRBJ2-5 TRBV9 TRBD2 CASSVGLAGGEGETQYF TGTGCCAGCAGCGTAGGACTAGCGGGGGGAGAGGGAGAGACCCAGTACTTC
few TRBJ2-3 TRBV18 TRBD2 CASSPPSSSSGIRTDTQYF TGTGCCAGCTCACCACCGAGTAGCTCCAGCGGGATAAGGACAGATACGCAGTATTTT
NA TRBJ2-3 TRBV27 NA CASSSAQGFLDTQYF TGTGCCAGCAGTTCAGCCCAGGGTTTCTTAGATACGCAGTATTTT
NA TRBJ2-2 TRBV7-8 TRBD1 CASSARTGAGGELFF TGTGCCAGCAGCGCCCGTACAGGGGCGGGCGGGGAGCTGTTTTTT
NA TRBJ2-2 TRBV10-3 TRBD1 CAISDPLDRVGTGELFF TGTGCCATCAGTGATCCCTTGGACAGGGTTGGCACCGGGGAGCTGTTTTTT
once TRBJ1-1 TRBV30 NA CAWRRTGNTEAFF TGTGCCTGGAGGCGCACAGGGAACACTGAAGCTTTCTTT
NA TRBJ1-3 TRBV28 TRBD1 CASRSPGQGLGNTIYF TGTGCCAGCAGGTCTCCGGGACAGGGCCTTGGAAACACCATATATTTT
few TRBJ2-1 TRBV11-2 TRBD2 CASSLSSGHSYNEQFF TGTGCCAGCAGCTTATCTAGCGGGCACTCCTACAATGAGCAGTTCTTC
NA TRBJ2-5 TRBV10-2 NA CASSGRGPAQETQYF TGCGCCAGCAGTGGGAGGGGCCCTGCCCAAGAGACCCAGTACTTC
few TRBJ1-5 TRBV6-1 NA CASSEAAGFDQPQHF TGTGCCAGCAGTGAAGCAGCGGGGTTTGATCAGCCCCAGCATTTT
NA TRBJ2-2 TRBV10-1 TRBD1 CASIGKGTGNTGELFF TGCGCCAGCATAGGAAAGGGGACAGGGAACACCGGGGAGCTGTTTTTT
NA TRBJ2-7 TRBV5-8 TRBD1 CASSFARTGANRQYF TGTGCCAGCAGCTTTGCGCGGACAGGGGCAAACAGGCAGTACTTC
NA TRBJ2-4 TRBV9 TRBD2 CASSPGLAGLAKNIQYF TGTGCCAGCAGCCCGGGACTAGCGGGGCTAGCCAAAAACATTCAGTACTTC
once TRBJ2-2 TRBV11-2 NA CASSLMQGVAGGELFF TGTGCCAGCAGCTTAATGCAGGGTGTCGCCGGGGGGGAGCTGTTTTTT
NA TRBJ2-7 TRBV28 TRBD2 CASSLGAGRAWYEQYF TGTGCCAGCAGTTTAGGGGCCGGGAGGGCCTGGTACGAGCAGTACTTC
NA TRBJ2-5 TRBV11-2 NA CASSLDRFQETQYF TGTGCCAGCAGCTTAGATCGGTTTCAAGAGACCCAGTACTTC
NA TRBJ1-1 TRBV11-2 TRBD1 CASSFGGQGYTEAFF TGTGCCAGCAGCTTCGGCGGACAGGGGTACACTGAAGCTTTCTTT
NA TRBJ1-5 TRBV19 NA CASSIPGEAYSNQPQHF TGTGCCAGTAGTATACCAGGGGAAGCCTATAGCAATCAGCCCCAGCATTTT
few TRBJ1-1 TRBV4-2 NA CASSTDRNTEAFF TGTGCCAGCAGCACGGACAGGAACACTGAAGCTTTCTTT
NA TRBJ2-5 TRBV5-1 TRBD1 CASSSPKGQQETQYF TGCGCCAGCAGCTCACCCAAGGGACAGCAAGAGACCCAGTACTTC
NA TRBJ1-1 TRBV19 TRBD1 CASSLGQGRTEAFF TGTGCCAGTAGTCTTGGACAGGGCAGGACTGAAGCTTTCTTT
NA TRBJ1-2 TRBV30 NA CAWSTHYGYTF TGTGCCTGGAGTACTCACTATGGCTACACCTTC
NA TRBJ2-5 TRBV9 TRBD2 CASSVAGGMAPGETQYF TGTGCCAGCAGCGTAGCGGGGGGGATGGCACCAGGAGAGACCCAGTACTTC
once TRBJ2-6 TRBV30 NA CAWSAAGAPSGANVLTF TGTGCCTGGAGTGCGGCAGGGGCTCCCTCTGGGGCCAACGTCCTGACTTTC
NA TRBJ2-2 TRBV5-1 TRBD2 CASAPGTKNTGELFF TGCGCCAGCGCCCCCGGGACTAAGAACACCGGGGAGCTGTTTTTT
NA TRBJ2-7 TRBV19 NA CASTPADSSYEQYF TGTGCCAGTACCCCAGCGGATAGCTCCTACGAGCAGTACTTC
NA TRBJ1-1 TRBV19 TRBD1 CASSLSGTGWTEAFF TGTGCCAGTAGTCTCTCCGGGACAGGGTGGACTGAAGCTTTCTTT
NA TRBJ2-5 TRBV28 TRBD1 CASSPGTEETQYF TGTGCCAGCAGTCCCGGGACAGAAGAGACCCAGTACTTC
NA TRBJ2-7 TRBV5-1 TRBD1 CASSMGQGYEQYF TGCGCCAGCAGCATGGGACAGGGTTATGAGCAGTACTTC
few TRBJ2-1 TRBV7-2 NA CASSLEQVSYNEQFF TGTGCCAGCAGCTTAGAACAGGTCTCCTACAATGAGCAGTTCTTC
NA TRBJ1-5 TRBV18 TRBD1 CASSPGTGSNQPQHF TGTGCCAGCTCACCAGGGACAGGGAGCAATCAGCCCCAGCATTTT
few TRBJ2-7 TRBV6-2/TRBV6-3 NA CASSYSGGLGNYEQYF TGTGCCAGCAGTTACTCGGGCGGGCTGGGGAACTACGAGCAGTACTTC
NA TRBJ2-7 TRBV19 TRBD1 CASSIRQGTYEQYF TGTGCCAGTAGTATAAGACAGGGTACGTACGAGCAGTACTTC
NA TRBJ1-5 TRBV19 TRBD1 CASTSARDRGKYQPQHF TGTGCCAGTACCTCCGCGCGGGACAGGGGTAAGTATCAGCCCCAGCATTTT
NA TRBJ1-2 TRBV24-1 TRBD1 CATSDAGQLFGYTF TGTGCCACCAGTGATGCGGGACAGCTCTTTGGCTACACCTTC
NA TRBJ2-7 TRBV28 TRBD1 CASSFDRGSAYEQYF TGTGCCAGCAGCTTTGACAGGGGTTCCGCCTACGAGCAGTACTTC
medium-sized TRBJ2-5 TRBV7-9 TRBD2 CASSSRLAGGRYQETQYF TGTGCCAGCAGCTCCAGACTAGCGGGGGGGCGGTACCAAGAGACCCAGTACTTC
NA TRBJ1-1 TRBV3-1/TRBV3-2 NA CASSQGGGSEAFF TGTGCCAGCAGCCAAGGGGGAGGTTCTGAAGCTTTCTTT
once TRBJ1-6 TRBV6-1 NA CASSQGPGSYNSPLHF TGTGCCAGCAGTCAAGGGCCGGGGTCCTATAATTCACCCCTCCACTTT
NA TRBJ2-1 TRBV19 TRBD2 CASSARTSGSVGNEQFF TGTGCCAGTAGTGCGAGGACTAGCGGGAGTGTCGGAAATGAGCAGTTCTTC
few TRBJ1-3 TRBV9 NA CASSSGGAGQNTIYF TGTGCCAGCAGCTCTGGCGGGGCAGGGCAAAACACCATATATTTT
NA TRBJ1-1 TRBV7-9 NA CASSSRIRESAEAFF TGTGCCAGCAGCTCCCGAATTAGGGAGTCGGCTGAAGCTTTCTTT
few TRBJ1-1 TRBV7-2 NA CASSLSIGGTEAFF TGTGCCAGCAGCTTAAGTATAGGGGGCACTGAAGCTTTCTTT
once TRBJ2-7 TRBV27 TRBD1 CASSLPTGANSYEQYF TGTGCCAGCAGTTTACCCACAGGGGCGAACTCCTACGAGCAGTACTTC
NA TRBJ2-2 TRBV30 NA CAWTGGSTNTGELFF TGTGCCTGGACTGGGGGGTCGACGAACACCGGGGAGCTGTTTTTT
few TRBJ2-2 TRBV28 TRBD1 CASSPGQKGRELFF TGTGCCAGCAGCCCGGGACAGAAGGGCCGGGAGCTGTTTTTT
NA TRBJ1-2 TRBV27 TRBD1 CASRDRTEYGYTF TGTGCCAGCAGGGACAGGACGGAGTATGGCTACACCTTC
NA TRBJ1-2 TRBV19 TRBD1 CARRQGPYGYTF TGTGCCAGGAGACAGGGCCCCTATGGCTACACCTTC
NA TRBJ1-3 TRBV5-6 NA CASSLGPGDFYSGNTIYF TGTGCCAGCAGCTTGGGTCCAGGGGATTTCTACTCTGGAAACACCATATATTTT